This T cell receptor beta chain was sequenced during a study of cytomegalovirus exposure and HLA in healthy donors. This PCR relied on a set of 60 Vbeta primers and 13 Jbeta primers. TCRdb keeps only in-frame clones here, not all; method: immunoSEQ multiplex PCR. The table lists almost 85,000 clones, 78% of them singletons. The receptor's source is a male donor in good health and CMV-seropositive. The sample was PBMCs.

The CDR3 loop is CASRGRAYEQYF. The CDR3 bases are TGTGCCAGCAGGGGCCGAGCCTACGAGCAGTACTTC. The chain employs TRBV28 and TRBJ2-7, with D uncertain. The CDR3 extends over 12 amino acids. Germline assignment: CDR1 MDHEN and CDR2 SYDVKM. Trimming cost V 6 bases and J 2 bases, with 8 bases left between them.